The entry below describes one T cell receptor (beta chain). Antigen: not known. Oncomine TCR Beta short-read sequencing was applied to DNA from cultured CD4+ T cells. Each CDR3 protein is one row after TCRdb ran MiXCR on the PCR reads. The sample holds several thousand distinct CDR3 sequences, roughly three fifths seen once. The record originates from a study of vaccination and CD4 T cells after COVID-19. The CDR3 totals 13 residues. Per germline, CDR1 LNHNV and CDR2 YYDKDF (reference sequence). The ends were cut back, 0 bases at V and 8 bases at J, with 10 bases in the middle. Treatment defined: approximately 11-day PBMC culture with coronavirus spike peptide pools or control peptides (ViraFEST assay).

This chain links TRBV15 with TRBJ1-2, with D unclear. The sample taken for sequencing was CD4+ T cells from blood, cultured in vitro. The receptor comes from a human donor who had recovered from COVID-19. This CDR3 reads CATSRDIGIGYTF. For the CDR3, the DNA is TGTGCCACCAGCAGAGATATAGGCATCGGCTACACCTTC.